In its sample, the clone carrying this T cell receptor beta chain was seen a few times. Its antigen is undetermined. The data stem from a study of memory CD4+ T cells and cytomegalovirus serostatus. The CDR3 loop spans 13 amino acids. The V gene lost 0 bases and the J gene lost 1 base, with 5 bases spanning the gap. Germline loops: CDR1 SGHRS, CDR2 YFSETQ. Study observations and caveats: Repertoires predicted CMV serostatus with median bootstrapped AUC of around 0.96.

Per the study methods: Out-of-frame sequences were removed, leaving about 2.2 million distinct TCRbeta sequences. Only in-frame clones appear in the TCRdb table, and some are missing; sequencing was by immunoSEQ multiplex PCR. D and trimming were read from the DNA, whereas the V and J calls and clone size are those reported in that table. The sample includes fewer than 90,000 clones, roughly three quarters of them seen just once. Single viable CD3+CD4+CD8-CD45RO+ cells were sorted as the memory CD4+ T cells. This chain uses TRBV5-1 with TRBJ2-7, with D hard to call. The sequenced sample consisted of memory CD4+ T cells from blood. The sequence was collected from an adult in good health and CMV-seropositive. The CDR3 DNA reads TGCGCCAGCAGCTTGGTGGGTTCCTACGAGCAGTACTTC. Its protein is CASSLVGSYEQYF.